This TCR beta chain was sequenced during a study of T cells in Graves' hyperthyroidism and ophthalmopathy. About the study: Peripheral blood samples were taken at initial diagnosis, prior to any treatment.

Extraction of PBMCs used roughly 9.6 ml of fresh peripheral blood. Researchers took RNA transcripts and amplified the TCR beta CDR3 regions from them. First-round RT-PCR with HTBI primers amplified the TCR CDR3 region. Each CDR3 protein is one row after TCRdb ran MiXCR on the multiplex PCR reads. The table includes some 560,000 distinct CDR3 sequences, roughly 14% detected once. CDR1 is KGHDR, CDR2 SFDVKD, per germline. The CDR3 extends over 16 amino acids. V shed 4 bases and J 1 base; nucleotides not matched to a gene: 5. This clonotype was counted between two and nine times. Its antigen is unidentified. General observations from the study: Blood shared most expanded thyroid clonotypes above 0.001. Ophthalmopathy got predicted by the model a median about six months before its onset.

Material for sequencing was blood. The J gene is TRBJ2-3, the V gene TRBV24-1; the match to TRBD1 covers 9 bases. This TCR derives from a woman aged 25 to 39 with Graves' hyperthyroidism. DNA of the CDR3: TGTGCCACCAGTGACCGGACAGGGGAGGGCACAGATACGCAGTATTTT. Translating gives CATSDRTGEGTDTQYF.